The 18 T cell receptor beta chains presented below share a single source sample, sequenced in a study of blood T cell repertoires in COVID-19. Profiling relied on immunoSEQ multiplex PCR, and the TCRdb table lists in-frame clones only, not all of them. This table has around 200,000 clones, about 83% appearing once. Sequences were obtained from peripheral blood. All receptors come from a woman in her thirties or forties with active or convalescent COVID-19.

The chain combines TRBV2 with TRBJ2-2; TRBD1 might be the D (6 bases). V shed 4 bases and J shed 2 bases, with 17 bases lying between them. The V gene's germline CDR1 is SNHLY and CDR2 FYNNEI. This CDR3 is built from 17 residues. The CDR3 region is CASSGLISGHNTGELFF. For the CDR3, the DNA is TGTGCCAGCAGTGGCCTCATATCGGGACACAACACCGGGGAGCTGTTTTTT.

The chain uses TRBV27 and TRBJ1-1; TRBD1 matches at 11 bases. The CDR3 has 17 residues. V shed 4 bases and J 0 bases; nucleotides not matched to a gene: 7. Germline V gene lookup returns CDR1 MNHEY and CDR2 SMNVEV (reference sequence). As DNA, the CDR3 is TGTGCCAGCAGTTCTCGGACAGGGGGCGCGCTGAACACTGAAGCTTTCTTT. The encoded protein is CASSSRTGGALNTEAFF.

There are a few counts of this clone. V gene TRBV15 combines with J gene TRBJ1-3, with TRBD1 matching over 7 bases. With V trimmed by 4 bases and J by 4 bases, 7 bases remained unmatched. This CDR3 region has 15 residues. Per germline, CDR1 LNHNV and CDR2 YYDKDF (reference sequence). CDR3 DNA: TGTGCCACCAGCATACCGACAGGGAACGGAAACACCATATATTTT. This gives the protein CATSIPTGNGNTIYF.

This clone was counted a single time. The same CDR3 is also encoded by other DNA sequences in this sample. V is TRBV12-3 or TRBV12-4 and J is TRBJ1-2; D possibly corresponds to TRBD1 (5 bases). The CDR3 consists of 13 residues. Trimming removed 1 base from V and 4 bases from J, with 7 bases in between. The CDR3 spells CASSLGQIYGYTF. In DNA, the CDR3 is TGTGCCAGCAGTTTAGGACAGATCTATGGCTACACCTTC.

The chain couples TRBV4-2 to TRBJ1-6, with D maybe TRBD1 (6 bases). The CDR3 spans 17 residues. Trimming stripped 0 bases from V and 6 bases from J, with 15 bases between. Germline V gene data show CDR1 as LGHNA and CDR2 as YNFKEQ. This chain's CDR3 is CASSQEGGAFGNSPLHF. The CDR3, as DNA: TGTGCCAGCAGCCAAGAAGGGGGGGCTTTCGGTAATTCACCCCTCCACTTT.

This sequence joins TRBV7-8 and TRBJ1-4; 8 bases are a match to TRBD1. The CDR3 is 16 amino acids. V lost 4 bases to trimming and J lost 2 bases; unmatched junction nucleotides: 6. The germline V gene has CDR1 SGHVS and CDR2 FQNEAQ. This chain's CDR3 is CASSSRRQGTNEKLFF. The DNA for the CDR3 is TGTGCCAGCAGCTCCAGACGACAGGGGACTAATGAAAAACTGTTTTTT.

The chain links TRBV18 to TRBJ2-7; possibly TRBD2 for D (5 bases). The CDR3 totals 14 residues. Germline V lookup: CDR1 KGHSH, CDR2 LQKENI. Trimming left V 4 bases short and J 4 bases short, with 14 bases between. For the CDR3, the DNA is TGTGCCAGCTCACTCGTGGACGGGATTTACGAGCAGTACTTC. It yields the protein CASSLVDGIYEQYF.

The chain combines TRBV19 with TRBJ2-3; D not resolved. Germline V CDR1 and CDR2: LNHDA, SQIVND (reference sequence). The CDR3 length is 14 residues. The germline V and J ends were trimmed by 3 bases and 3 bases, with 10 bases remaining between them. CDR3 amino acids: CASSIGYGTDTQYF. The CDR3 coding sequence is TGTGCCAGTAGTATTGGATACGGGACAGATACGCAGTATTTT.

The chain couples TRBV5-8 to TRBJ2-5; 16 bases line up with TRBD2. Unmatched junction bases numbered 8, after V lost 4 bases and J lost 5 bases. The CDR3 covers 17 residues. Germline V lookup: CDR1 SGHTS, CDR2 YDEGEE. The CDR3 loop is CASSPGTSGGADETQYF. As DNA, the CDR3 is TGTGCCAGCAGCCCCGGGACTAGCGGGGGGGCCGATGAGACCCAGTACTTC.

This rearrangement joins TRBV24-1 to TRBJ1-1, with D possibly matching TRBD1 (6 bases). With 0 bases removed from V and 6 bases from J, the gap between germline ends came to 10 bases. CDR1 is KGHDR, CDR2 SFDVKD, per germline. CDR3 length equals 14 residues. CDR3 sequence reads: CATSDLWGGSEAFF. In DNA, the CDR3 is TGTGCCACCAGTGATTTGTGGGGGGGCTCTGAAGCTTTCTTT.

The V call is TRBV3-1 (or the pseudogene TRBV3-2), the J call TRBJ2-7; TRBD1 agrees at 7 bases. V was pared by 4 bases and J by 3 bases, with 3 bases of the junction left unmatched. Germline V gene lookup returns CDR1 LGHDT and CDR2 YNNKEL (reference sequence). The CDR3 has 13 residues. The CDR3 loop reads CASSPGQLYEQYF. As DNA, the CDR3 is TGTGCCAGCAGCCCGGGACAGCTCTACGAGCAGTACTTC.

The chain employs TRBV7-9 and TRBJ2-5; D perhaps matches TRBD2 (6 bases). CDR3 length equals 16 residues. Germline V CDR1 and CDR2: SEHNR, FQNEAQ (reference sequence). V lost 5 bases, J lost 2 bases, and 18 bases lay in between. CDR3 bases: TGTGCCAGCAGCCCGGGGCCGGGTCGGGGGCAAGAGACCCAGTACTTC. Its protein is CASSPGPGRGQETQYF. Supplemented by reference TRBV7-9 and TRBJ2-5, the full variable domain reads DTGVSQNPRHKITKRGQNVTFRCDPISEHNRLYWYRQTLGQGPEFLTYFQNEAQLEKSRLLSDRFSAERPKGSFSTLEIQRTEQGDSAMYLCASSPGPGRGQETQYFGPGTRLLVL.

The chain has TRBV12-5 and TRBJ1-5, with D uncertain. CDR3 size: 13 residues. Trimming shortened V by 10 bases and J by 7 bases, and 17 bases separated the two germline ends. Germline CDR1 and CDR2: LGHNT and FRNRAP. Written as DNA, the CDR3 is TGTGCTACCCACGTTTGGGGAGAACAGCCCCAGCATTTT. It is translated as CATHVWGEQPQHF.

The CDR3 region has the DNA TGTGCCAGCAGTCGGGGGGGCGGGAGGCTGAACACTGAAGCTTTCTTT. Translated, it gives CASSRGGGRLNTEAFF. The chain couples TRBV7-2 to TRBJ1-1; possibly TRBD1 for D (6 bases). The CDR3 is made up of 16 amino acids. Trimming pared 6 bases from V and 0 bases from J, leaving 17 bases between. Germline CDR1 and CDR2: SGHTA and FQGNSA.

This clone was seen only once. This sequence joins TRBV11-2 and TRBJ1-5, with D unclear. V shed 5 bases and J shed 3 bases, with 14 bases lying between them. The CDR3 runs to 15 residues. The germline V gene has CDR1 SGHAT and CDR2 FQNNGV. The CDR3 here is CASSPHRDTNQPQHF. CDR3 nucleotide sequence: TGTGCCAGCAGCCCACACCGGGATACCAATCAGCCCCAGCATTTT.

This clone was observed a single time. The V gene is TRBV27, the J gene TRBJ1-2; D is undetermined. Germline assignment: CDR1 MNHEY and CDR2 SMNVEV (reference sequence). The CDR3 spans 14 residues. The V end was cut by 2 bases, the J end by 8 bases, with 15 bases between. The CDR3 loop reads CASSLAGGFGGYTF. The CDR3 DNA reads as TGTGCCAGCAGTTTAGCGGGAGGATTTGGAGGCTACACCTTC.

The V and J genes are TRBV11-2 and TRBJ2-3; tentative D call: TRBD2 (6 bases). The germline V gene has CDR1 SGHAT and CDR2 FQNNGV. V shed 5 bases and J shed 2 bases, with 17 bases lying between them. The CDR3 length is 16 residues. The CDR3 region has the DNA TGTGCCAGCAGCGCGTACACCGCGGGGACCACAGATACGCAGTATTTT. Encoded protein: CASSAYTAGTTDTQYF.

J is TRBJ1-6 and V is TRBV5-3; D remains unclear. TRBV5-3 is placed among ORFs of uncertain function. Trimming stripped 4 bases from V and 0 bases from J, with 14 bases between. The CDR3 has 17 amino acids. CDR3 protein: CARSKRHFSSYNSPLHF. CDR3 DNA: TGTGCCAGAAGCAAAAGACACTTTAGCTCCTATAATTCACCCCTCCACTTT.